This T cell receptor (beta chain) was sequenced for a study of control samples from healthy donors and cancer patients (dated by TCRdb to 2020 to 2021). On this clone: Its target antigen remains unknown. Base qualities are missing; no much larger clone stands one base away.

The library was prepared using the immunoSEQ multiplex PCR assay. Imported from immuneACCESS, the table was reduced by TCRdb to in-frame sequences with V and J called. These copies leave out some clones; in studies compared against another copy, an unresolved V gene accounts for under half, and the cause of the remainder is not known. The sample contains around 150,000 clones, under 90% of them found a single time. The biggest ten clones account for roughly 5% of the sample. The germline V gene supplies CDR1 MNHNS and CDR2 SASEGT. The junction carries 12 bases between V and J, which are trimmed by 2 bases and 7 bases respectively. From cysteine to phenylalanine, the CDR3 is 14 amino acids long. Kept here is only the CDR3 DNA, which spans 42 bases and is read in frame from base 1.

The source is a man in his thirties or forties in good health. This sequence uses TRBV6-1 and TRBJ1-5; possibly the D gene is TRBD1, per 6 matching bases. The specimen sequenced was blood. The CDR3 protein is CASSESGGGQPQHF. In nucleotide form, the sequence is TGTGCCAGCAGTGAATCTGGGGGCGGCCAGCCCCAGCATTTT.